Listed here is a single T cell receptor (beta chain). Its antigen is undetermined. The data were taken from a study of T cell responses to AZD1222 COVID-19 vaccine. Clones were sequenced by immunoSEQ multiplex PCR, and TCRdb holds only the in-frame ones, with some missing. The top ten hold roughly 7% of the sample, which has roughly 120,000 clones, 80% to 90% seen once. V was clipped by 3 bases and J by 2 bases; unmatched bases: 4. This CDR3 contains 14 residues. Germline V gives CDR1 SGHRS, CDR2 YFSETQ. General study points: Increased Spike-specific TCR breadth and depth were observed after two AZD1222 doses.

Material: peripheral blood, obtained 28 days after the second AZD1222 dose. J is TRBJ2-7 and V is TRBV5-1, with 8 bases lining up with TRBD1. This TCR was sampled from an adult who received the AZD1222 COVID-19 vaccine. CDR3 DNA: TGCGCCAGCAGCTCGGGACAGGTAGCCTACGAGCAGTACTTC. Protein sequence: CASSSGQVAYEQYF.